The 15 T cell receptor beta chains below all came from one sample that was sequenced in a study of regulatory T cells in long-lasting Graves disease. Time point given: newly diagnosed GD, antithyroid drugs for less than 3 months. Following extraction of RNA from PBMCs, that RNA was used to make the TCR library. According to the study, TCR beta libraries were built with iRepertoire HTBI primers and CDR3-region Arm-PCR. In TCRdb, the multiplex PCR reads were re-called with MiXCR into one record per CDR3 protein. The table records a few hundred thousand distinct CDR3 sequences, about an eighth of them present only once. The sample was also linked to a second study, of T cells in Graves' hyperthyroidism and ophthalmopathy.

The sequencing here drew on peripheral blood mononuclear cells (PBMCs), taken at new diagnosis, from a patient treated with antithyroid drugs. These receptors originate from a woman between 18 and 29 years old with Graves disease.

This clonotype showed up many times. J is TRBJ2-7 and V is TRBV15; 11 bases agree with TRBD2. Germline V gene lookup returns CDR1 LNHNV and CDR2 YYDKDF (reference sequence). The CDR3 has 14 residues. V was pared by 5 bases and J by 3 bases, with 3 bases of the junction left unmatched. The CDR3 nucleotides are TGTGCCACCAGCCTAACTAGCGGGAGCTACGAGCAGTACTTC. Translation: CATSLTSGSYEQYF. Full variable domain (outside the CDR3, taken from reference TRBV15 and TRBJ2-7): DAMVIQNPRYQVTQFGKPVTLSCSQTLNHNVMYWYQQKSSQAPKLLFHYYDKDFNNEADTPDNFQSRRPNTSFCFLDIRSPGLGDTAMYLCATSLTSGSYEQYFGPGTRLTVT.

This clonotype showed up many times. V usage is TRBV5-1 and J usage is TRBJ1-5, with TRBD1 matching 9 bases. The CDR3 sequence is 17 residues long. V lost 0 bases to trimming and J lost 7 bases; unmatched junction nucleotides: 11. The germline V gene has CDR1 SGHRS and CDR2 YFSETQ. The CDR3 reads CASSLGPLQGAGQPQHF. DNA for the CDR3: TGCGCCAGCAGCTTGGGGCCGTTACAGGGGGCTGGGCAGCCCCAGCATTTT.

This clonotype was observed a handful of times. The chain uses TRBV12-3 or TRBV12-4 and TRBJ2-3; D could derive from TRBD1 or TRBD2 (5 bases each). This CDR3 has 15 amino acids. The ends were cut back, 8 bases at V and 1 base at J, with 16 bases in the middle. CDR3 coding DNA: TGTGCCAGCCGTGTCGGGACCGGGGGCACAGATACGCAGTATTTT. This gives the protein CASRVGTGGTDTQYF.

This chain uses TRBV27 with TRBJ2-2; TRBD1 aligns across 10 bases. Germline V gene sequence: CDR1 MNHEY, CDR2 SMNVEV (reference sequence). With 3 bases clipped from V and 2 bases from J, the junction kept 15 bases outside the gene matches. This CDR3 has 20 amino acids. The CDR3 loop reads CASSFGRGDRGSNNTGELFF. The CDR3 DNA reads as TGTGCCAGCAGTTTTGGACGGGGGGACAGGGGCAGTAATAACACCGGGGAGCTGTTTTTT.

This clonotype was counted ten times or more. The gene calls are TRBV7-9 and TRBJ2-2; D gene ambiguous. The CDR3 covers 14 residues. Trimming took off 1 base at V and 6 bases at J, with 9 bases between the two ends. Germline V gene data show CDR1 as SEHNR and CDR2 as FQNEAQ (reference sequence). The CDR3 spells CASSLEPVAGELFF. The CDR3 DNA sequence: TGTGCCAGCAGCTTAGAACCGGTCGCCGGGGAGCTGTTTTTT.

The sample holds a few counts of this clonotype. CDR3 residues: CASSHEGVSYNEQFF. CDR3 in DNA: TGTGCCAGCAGCCACGAGGGAGTCTCCTACAATGAGCAGTTCTTC. The chain combines TRBV6-1 with TRBJ2-1; D possibly corresponds to TRBD2 (5 bases). The CDR3 length is 15 residues. V was cut by 6 bases and J by 0 bases, with 12 bases left in between. Per the germline V gene, CDR1 is MNHNS and CDR2 is SASEGT.

This clonotype has more than one count but fewer than ten. The chain employs TRBV4-2 and TRBJ2-5; tentative D call: TRBD1 (5 bases). The CDR3 extends over 13 amino acids. With 1 base removed from V and 5 bases from J, the gap between germline ends came to 8 bases. Germline assignment: CDR1 LGHNA and CDR2 YNFKEQ. DNA for the CDR3: TGTGCCAGCAGCCAAGGGGGCAGGGAGACCCAGTACTTC. Residues: CASSQGGRETQYF.

In its sample, this clonotype was seen many times. The chain joins TRBV20-1 to TRBJ1-1; D is perhaps TRBD1 (5 bases). Trimming stripped 0 bases from V and 8 bases from J, with 13 bases between. CDR3 length equals 13 residues. Germline-derived CDR1 and CDR2 are DFQATT and SNEGSKA (reference sequence). CDR3: CSARDRIAGEAFF. The CDR3 DNA sequence: TGCAGTGCTAGAGATCGCATAGCAGGGGAAGCTTTCTTT.

This clonotype occurred a few times. The conserved phenylalanine or tryptophan is not found at the CDR3 terminus, so this likely reflects a read error. The genes are TRBV29-1 and TRBJ1-2, with a weak D call TRBD1 (5 bases). This CDR3 is built from 14 residues. V was clipped by 0 bases and J by 8 bases, with 16 bases between them. Germline CDR1 reads SQVTM; CDR2 reads ANQGSEA. The CDR3 loop is CSVEDTVGVNGYTL. CDR3 sequence (DNA): TGCAGCGTTGAAGACACAGTGGGGGTCAACGGCTACACCCTC.

This clonotype showed up many times. V gene TRBV7-2 combines with J gene TRBJ2-5; 7 bases align to TRBD1. V was clipped by 3 bases and J by 5 bases; unmatched bases: 6. The CDR3 extends over 14 amino acids. Looked up from germline, CDR1 is SGHTA and CDR2 is FQGNSA. CDR3 nucleotides: TGTGCCAGCAGCTTGCCTAGAGGGGGCGAGACCCAGTACTTC. Translation gives CASSLPRGGETQYF.

This clonotype was found many times. The chain couples TRBV6-5 to TRBJ2-1, with D perhaps matching TRBD2 (5 bases). Trimming pared 4 bases from V and 2 bases from J, leaving 12 bases between. The CDR3 has 15 amino acids. The germline gives CDR1 MNHEY, CDR2 SVGAGI. The CDR3 DNA follows: TGTGCCAGCAGTTTTAGCGTGGCTGCCTACAATGAGCAGTTCTTC. Translation: CASSFSVAAYNEQFF.

V is TRBV3-1 and J is TRBJ1-2, with 7 bases fitting TRBD1. The CDR3 spans 16 residues. Germline loops: CDR1 LGHDT, CDR2 YNNKEL (reference sequence). With V trimmed by 3 bases and J by 3 bases, 10 bases remained unmatched. CDR3: CASSHRNTGVDYGYTF. The CDR3 DNA reads as TGTGCCAGCAGCCACCGAAATACAGGGGTGGACTATGGCTACACCTTC.

Worth noting for this clonotype: This may be a read error: a much more frequent sequence differs by one nucleotide. The chain is built from TRBV27 and TRBJ2-1; 8 nucleotides align to TRBD2. The ends lost 8 bases at V and 7 bases at J; junction bases unmatched: 16. The CDR3 spans 16 residues. Germline V gives CDR1 MNHEY, CDR2 SMNVEV (reference sequence). CDR3 region: CASGPLLVAGFNEQFF. Written as DNA, the CDR3 is TGTGCCAGCGGCCCACTTTTGGTAGCGGGATTTAATGAGCAGTTCTTC.

Concerning this clonotype: This likely stems from a read error, as it lies one base from a far larger clone. The CDR3 DNA sequence: TGTGCCAGCAGTGAAGAAGGACTCAACTACTCCTACGAGCAGTACTTC. It yields the protein CASSEEGLNYSYEQYF. The chain combines TRBV7-2 with TRBJ2-7, with D possibly matching TRBD2 (5 bases). The CDR3 runs 16 residues. Trimming cost V 6 bases and J 0 bases, with 18 bases left between them. The germline V gene encodes CDR1 SGHTA and CDR2 FQGNSA.

This clonotype was seen repeatedly, ten times or more. V usage is TRBV6-2 or TRBV6-3 and J usage is TRBJ2-2, with a weak D call TRBD1 (5 bases). Trimming cost V 3 bases and J 4 bases, with 15 bases left between them. The CDR3 is made up of 16 amino acids. In germline, CDR1 is MNHEY, CDR2 SVGEGT. The CDR3 spells CASSYGATKRTGELFF. CDR3 nucleotides: TGTGCCAGCAGTTATGGGGCAACTAAGCGCACCGGGGAGCTGTTTTTT.